Given below is one TCR beta chain in context. Some clones are missing from TCRdb's copy, which holds only in-frame ones; the method was immunoSEQ multiplex PCR. The top ten clones hold about 4.5% of a sample with 75,000 to 95,000 clones, 85% of them seen once. This specimen belongs to a study of T cell responses to AZD1222 COVID-19 vaccine. CDR3 size: 17 residues. V gave up 3 bases and J gave up 0 bases, with 18 bases separating them. CDR1 and CDR2 (germline): DFQATT, SNEGSKA (reference sequence). The TCR was taken from an adult who received the AZD1222 COVID-19 vaccine. The chain combines TRBV20-1 with TRBJ2-1; possible D gene TRBD2, 5 bases. Sequences were derived from peripheral blood, sampled 28 days after the second AZD1222 dose. The CDR3 region has the DNA TGCAGTGCTAGTGGCGCGGCAGAGGGCCTCTCCTACAATGAGCAGTTCTTC. Translating it yields CSASGAAEGLSYNEQFF.